This section outlines one TCR beta chain sequence together with its context. The method was immunoSEQ multiplex PCR; TCRdb's version includes in-frame clones alone and lacks a portion of them. In the table there are about 150,000 clones, approximately 79% of which are singletons. This entry belongs to a study of blood T cell repertoires in COVID-19. The CDR3 has 16 amino acids. V was trimmed by 0 bases and J by 3 bases, leaving 9 bases between them. Germline values: CDR1 SGHVS, CDR2 FQNEAQ. The chain recombines TRBV7-8 with TRBJ2-6; D may be TRBD1 (6 bases). The clonotype was recovered from a man over 45 who had recovered from COVID-19. Sequencing used PBMCs or T cells enriched from blood (not recorded which). CDR3 DNA: TGTGCCAGCAGCTTAGCTTCAGGGGTTGGGGCCAACGTCCTGACTTTC. This sequence encodes CASSLASGVGANVLTF.